These 20 T cell receptor beta chains originate from one sample sequenced in a study of Graves' ophthalmopathy and Graves' hyperthyroidism. Amplification targeted the TCR beta CDR3 regions, with RNA transcripts as the source material. An initial RT-PCR round employing HTBI primers preceded a second-round multiplex PCR. TCRdb re-derived calls from the multiplex PCR reads in MiXCR, one entry per CDR3 protein. The sample yields over a million distinct CDR3 sequences, roughly 35% seen once. Sequenced sample: peripheral blood or thyroid tissue (not recorded which). The receptors stem from an adult man with Graves' hyperthyroidism.

This clonotype has a count of ten or more. V and J are TRBV13 and TRBJ1-2; possibly TRBD1 for D (6 bases). The germline gives CDR1 PRHDT, CDR2 FYEKMQ (reference sequence). Trimming removed 2 bases at V and 4 bases at J, with 8 bases between. CDR3 length equals 13 residues. CDR3: CASSLQGTYGYTF. DNA of the CDR3: TGTGCCAGCAGCTTACAGGGGACCTATGGCTACACCTTC.

The CDR3 sequence is CASSVDLGGNTIYF. The CDR3 bases are TGTGCCAGCAGCGTAGATCTTGGGGGGAACACCATATATTTT. The chain has TRBV9 and TRBJ1-3, with a possible D match to TRBD1 (5 bases). V gave up 0 bases and J gave up 7 bases, with 11 bases separating them. Germline loops: CDR1 SGDLS, CDR2 YYNGEE. The CDR3 sequence is 14 residues long.

This clonotype was recorded many times. This chain uses TRBV15 with TRBJ2-7; maybe TRBD2 (5 bases). This CDR3 spans 19 amino acids. V was clipped by 0 bases and J by 1 base, with 22 bases between them. Germline values: CDR1 LNHNV, CDR2 YYDKDF (reference sequence). The CDR3 sequence is CATSRDWFYEGHPSYEQYF. Written as DNA, the CDR3 is TGTGCCACCAGCAGAGATTGGTTTTATGAGGGTCACCCGTCCTACGAGCAGTACTTC.

Ten or more counts support this clonotype. The chain has TRBV14 and TRBJ1-2; D uncertain. Germline lookup yields CDR1 SGHDN and CDR2 FVKESK. CDR3 length: 11 amino acids. The V end was cut by 0 bases, the J end by 6 bases, with 2 bases between. Written as DNA, the CDR3 is TGTGCCAGCAGCCAAGACCATGGCTACACCTTC. Its translation: CASSQDHGYTF.

J is TRBJ2-2 and V is TRBV6-5; possibly TRBD2 for D (5 bases). The CDR3 spans 17 residues. Germline V gene data show CDR1 as MNHEY and CDR2 as SVGAGI. V was shortened by 0 bases and J by 6 bases, with 17 bases between the two germline ends. The CDR3 nucleotides are TGTGCCAGCAGTTACTCAGTCCACCTTGCGGGCGCCGGGGAGCTGTTTTTT. Translation gives CASSYSVHLAGAGELFF.

The V gene is TRBV5-1, the J gene TRBJ2-5, with D possibly called TRBD1 or TRBD2 (5 bases each). Germline-derived CDR1 and CDR2 are SGHRS and YFSETQ. Trimming cost V 4 bases and J 7 bases, with 17 bases left between them. There are 14 residues in the CDR3. The CDR3 spells CASSAPGTKGTQYF. As DNA, the CDR3 is TGCGCCAGCAGCGCCCCCGGGACCAAAGGGACCCAGTACTTC.

This clonotype was observed many times. The CDR3 loop reads CATSPKGIAYEQYF. The CDR3 DNA reads TGTGCCACCTCCCCTAAGGGAATCGCCTACGAGCAGTACTTC. The chain combines TRBV10-3 with TRBJ2-7, with no clear D. V dropped 10 bases and J dropped 2 bases, with 18 bases sitting between them. Germline V gives CDR1 ENHRY, CDR2 SYGVKD. The CDR3 is made up of 14 amino acids.

This clonotype was counted many times. The rearrangement joins TRBV7-8 to TRBJ2-2; TRBD2 matches at 7 bases. The V segment lost 4 bases and the J segment 3 bases; nucleotides outside the gene matches: 5. CDR1 is SGHVS, CDR2 FQNEAQ, per germline. This CDR3 contains 15 residues. The chain's CDR3 is CASSYGGKYTGELFF. The CDR3 nucleotides read TGTGCCAGCAGCTACGGGGGGAAATACACCGGGGAGCTGTTTTTT.

This clonotype has at least ten counts. This sequence joins TRBV11-2 and TRBJ2-7; D unclear. Between the trimmed V and J ends, which lost 0 bases and 3 bases, there was a span of 9 bases. Per the germline V gene, CDR1 is SGHAT and CDR2 is FQNNGV. The CDR3 is 14 amino acids. CDR3 sequence (DNA): TGTGCCAGCAGCTTAGAAATGGAGTACTACGAGCAGTACTTC. Translated, it gives CASSLEMEYYEQYF.

This clonotype was picked up many times. V gene TRBV7-9 combines with J gene TRBJ2-7; 7 bases map to TRBD2. Germline V gene sequence: CDR1 SEHNR, CDR2 FQNEAQ (reference sequence). V was clipped by 5 bases and J by 1 base; unmatched bases: 8. This CDR3 spans 15 amino acids. The CDR3 bases are TGTGCCAGCAGCAAAAGGGAGGGTGGATCCTACGAGCAGTACTTC. Protein sequence: CASSKREGGSYEQYF.

The V gene is TRBV20-1, the J gene TRBJ1-2; D might be TRBD1 (6 bases). V lost 6 bases and J 8 bases, leaving 16 bases between the germline ends. Per germline, CDR1 DFQATT and CDR2 SNEGSKA (reference sequence). The CDR3 covers 12 residues. The CDR3 reads CSAENTGWGYTF. CDR3 in DNA: TGCAGTGCAGAGAATACAGGGTGGGGCTACACCTTC.

This clonotype occurred a few times. The V and J genes are TRBV28 and TRBJ2-5; 7 positions match TRBD2. This CDR3 contains 14 residues. The V segment lost 5 bases and the J segment 1 base; nucleotides outside the gene matches: 4. Germline lookup yields CDR1 MDHEN and CDR2 SYDVKM. In DNA form, the CDR3 reads TGTGCCAGCAGTATTCCTAGCGGCCAAGAGACCCAGTACTTC. This encodes CASSIPSGQETQYF.

This clonotype has ten or more counts. The V and J genes are TRBV5-1 and TRBJ2-5; 11 bases fit TRBD1. Germline trimming cut 5 bases from V and 4 bases from J; bases unmatched to any gene: 10. CDR1 is SGHRS, CDR2 YFSETQ, per germline. CDR3 length equals 16 residues. The CDR3: CASSRTGGAVRETQYF. In nucleotides, the CDR3 is TGCGCCAGCAGTCGGACAGGGGGCGCGGTGAGAGAGACCCAGTACTTC.

The chain recombines TRBV4-2 with TRBJ2-7; 7 positions match TRBD2. The V segment lost 2 bases and the J segment 3 bases; nucleotides outside the gene matches: 10. The CDR3 runs 16 residues. Germline V gene lookup returns CDR1 LGHNA and CDR2 YNFKEQ. The CDR3 DNA reads TGTGCCAGCAGCCAACAGACAGCGGGGACTGTCTACGAGCAGTACTTC. It codes for CASSQQTAGTVYEQYF.

This clonotype has ten or more counts. The J gene is TRBJ2-5, the V gene TRBV12-3 or TRBV12-4; possibly TRBD1 for D (6 bases). V was shortened by 4 bases and J by 5 bases, with 17 bases between the two germline ends. CDR3 length: 15 amino acids. CDR3 nucleotides: TGTGCCAGCAGTTCAACAGGGTCCCCATGGGAGACCCAGTACTTC. This gives the protein CASSSTGSPWETQYF.

This clonotype appeared once. This clone may be a read error of a much larger clone one base away. V is TRBV7-6 and J is TRBJ2-7; TRBD2 aligns across 8 bases. CDR3 length: 15 amino acids. Per germline, CDR1 SGHVS and CDR2 FNYEAQ. CDR3 loop: CASSPTSAGVYGQYF. The CDR3 coding sequence is TGTGCCAGCAGCCCCACGTCAGCGGGAGTCTACGGGCAGTACTTC.

This clonotype was seen many times. The chain has TRBV2 and TRBJ2-7; 7 bases are shared with TRBD1. With V trimmed by 0 bases and J by 0 bases, 2 bases remained unmatched. The CDR3 loop spans 15 amino acids. Germline V CDR1 and CDR2: SNHLY, FYNNEI. The CDR3 spells CASSEAGTASYEQYF. CDR3 bases: TGTGCCAGCAGTGAAGCCGGGACAGCCTCCTACGAGCAGTACTTC.

This chain uses TRBV11-2 with TRBJ1-4, with D perhaps matching TRBD1 (5 bases). Trimming took off 5 bases at V and 10 bases at J, with 26 bases between the two ends. CDR1 is SGHAT, CDR2 FQNNGV, per germline. The CDR3 consists of 17 residues. The CDR3 sequence is CASSTPGRGGQQGKLFF. The CDR3 DNA sequence: TGTGCCAGCAGCACGCCGGGACGGGGAGGGCAGCAAGGAAAACTGTTTTTT. Full variable domain (remainder filled in from reference TRBV11-2 and TRBJ1-4): EAGVAQSPRYKIIEKRQSVAFWCNPISGHATLYWYQQILGQGPKLLIQFQNNGVVDDSQLPKDRFSAERLKGVDSTLKIQPAKLEDSAVYLCASSTPGRGGQQGKLFFGSGTQLSVL.

The chain combines TRBV20-1 with TRBJ1-5, with 9 positions matching TRBD1. Germline V gene lookup returns CDR1 DFQATT and CDR2 SNEGSKA (reference sequence). The CDR3 loop spans 18 amino acids. Unmatched junction bases numbered 15, after V lost 0 bases and J lost 6 bases. The CDR3 sequence: CSARDFGTGRVFSQPQHF. The CDR3 coding sequence is TGCAGTGCTAGAGATTTCGGGACAGGGAGGGTTTTTAGTCAGCCCCAGCATTTT.

This clonotype was seen a single time. V and J are TRBV25-1 and TRBJ2-7; D gene unclear. Germline V lookup: CDR1 MGHDK, CDR2 SYGVNS. V was cut by 5 bases and J by 4 bases, with 18 bases left in between. The CDR3 length is 15 residues. The CDR3 nucleotides read TGTGCCAGCAGTTACTCCCTAAATGAGGTATACGAGCAGTACTTC. It yields the protein CASSYSLNEVYEQYF.